This TCR beta chain was identified in a study of shared clonotypes between healthy human individuals. Study overall: Ranging from 18 to 49 in age, donors were two women and a few men.

This clone was observed once. In unsorted samples, genomic DNA was obtained using approximately 100 million PBMCs. Unsorted PBMC contributed 250 to 300 ng DNA, roughly 30,000 T cell genomes, to each replicate PCR. The assay was immunoSEQ multiplex PCR, and TCRdb's table has in-frame clones only and misses some. The sample consists of some 530,000 clones, 70% to 85% of them appearing once. Per germline, CDR1 MNHEY and CDR2 SMNVEV (reference sequence). This CDR3 contains 14 residues. The chain joins TRBV27 to TRBJ2-5, with 11 bases that match TRBD2. The J call could be wrong; TRBJ2-7 is a better fit for the DNA end. The origin of this receptor is a woman in her thirties or forties in good health. Some clones in this sample may be carry-over from other donors' samples. The sequenced sample consisted of PBMCs. As DNA, the CDR3 is TGTGCCAGCAGCCTGACTAGCGGGGCCTACGAGCAGTACTTC. It codes for CASSLTSGAYEQYF.